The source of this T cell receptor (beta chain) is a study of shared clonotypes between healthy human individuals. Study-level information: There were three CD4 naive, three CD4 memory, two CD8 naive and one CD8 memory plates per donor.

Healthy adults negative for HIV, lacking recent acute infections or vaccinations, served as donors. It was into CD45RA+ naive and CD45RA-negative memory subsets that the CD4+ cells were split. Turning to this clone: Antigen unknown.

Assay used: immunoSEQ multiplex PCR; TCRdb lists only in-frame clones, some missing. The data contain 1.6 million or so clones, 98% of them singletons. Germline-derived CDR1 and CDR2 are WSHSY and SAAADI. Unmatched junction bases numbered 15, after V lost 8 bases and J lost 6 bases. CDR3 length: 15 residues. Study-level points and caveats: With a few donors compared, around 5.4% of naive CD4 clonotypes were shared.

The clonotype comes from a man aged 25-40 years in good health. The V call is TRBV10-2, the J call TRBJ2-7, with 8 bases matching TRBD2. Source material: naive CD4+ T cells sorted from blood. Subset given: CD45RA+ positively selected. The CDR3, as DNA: TGCGCCAGCCCCGGGACTAGAAAGGGTTTTGCCGAGCAGTACTTC. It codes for CASPGTRKGFAEQYF.